A selection of T cell receptor beta chains follows, all from one sample in a study of patients and donors after allogeneic stem cell transplantation. TCRdb reprocessed the RT-PCR reads with MiXCR, giving one entry per CDR3 protein. Among approximately 3,000 distinct CDR3 sequences listed, under 7% were seen once. The material sequenced was blood, either unsorted or a sorted T cell fraction (not recorded which). All receptors come from a human donor who was either an allogeneic HSCT recipient or a stem cell or donor lymphocyte infusion donor (not recorded which). It is not recorded whose cells these are; they may come from a transplant donor. The CDR3 runs from the conserved cysteine through the conserved F or W. The D gene is left open where the match is weak. Only some rows state a clone size, as once, few, many or a class for expanded clones.

D gene,clone size,V gene,J gene,CDR3 DNA,CDR3 protein
NA,medium-sized,TRBV5-1,TRBJ2-7,TGCGCCAGCAGCATGGGACTCCGGAGCGACGAGCAGTACTTC,CASSMGLRSDEQYF
NA,medium-sized,TRBV7-9,TRBJ1-5,TGTGCCAGCAGCTTTGGGGGCGATCAGCCCCAGCATTTT,CASSFGGDQPQHF
TRBD2,medium-sized,TRBV7-9,TRBJ2-1,TGTGCCAGCAGCTTCGGTGGGAGGGGAGGCAATGAGCAGTTCTTC,CASSFGGRGGNEQFF
TRBD2,few,TRBV4-3,TRBJ2-3,TGCGCCAGCAGCTCCCGACTAGCGGGAGGAGATACGCAGTATTTT,CASSSRLAGGDTQYF
TRBD1,NA,TRBV7-3,TRBJ2-1,TGTGCCAGCAGCATCTCAGGGGGCAACGCCTACAATGAGCAGTTCTTC,CASSISGGNAYNEQFF
NA,large,TRBV6-5,TRBJ2-3,TGTGCCAGCAGTGTACAGGGCGCTGAGGCAGATACGCAGTATTTT,CASSVQGAEADTQYF
NA,few,TRBV5-5,TRBJ1-1,TGTGCCAGCAGCCCGGCCACAGGGTATCGGACTGAAGCTTTCTTT,CASSPATGYRTEAFF
TRBD2,medium-sized,TRBV23-1,TRBJ2-1,TGCGCCAGCAGCCATGGAAAGCGGGGCCTGTCCTACAATGAGCAGTTCTTC,CASSHGKRGLSYNEQFF
NA,medium-sized,TRBV7-6,TRBJ2-1,TGTGCCAGCAGCTTATATTTACCGGCTAGCAACTACAATGAGCAGTTCTTC,CASSLYLPASNYNEQFF
NA,few,TRBV29-1,TRBJ2-3,TGCAGCGTTCTCCGGGATACAGATACGCAGTATTTT,CSVLRDTDTQYF
NA,medium-sized,TRBV6-5,TRBJ1-2,TGTGCCAGCAGTTACGACAGGCAGTATGGCTACACCTTC,CASSYDRQYGYTF
NA,medium-sized,TRBV2,TRBJ2-3,TGTGCCAGCAGCAAGGACTACACAGATACGCAGTATTTT,CASSKDYTDTQYF
NA,medium-sized,TRBV21-1,TRBJ1-1,TGTGCCAGCAGCAAAGGTTCGGGGGACACTGAAGCTTTCTTT,CASSKGSGDTEAFF
NA,medium-sized,TRBV20-1,TRBJ2-3,TGCAGTGTTTCGGACAGCACAGATACGCAGTATTTT,CSVSDSTDTQYF
TRBD1,few,TRBV7-8,TRBJ1-6,TGTGCCAGCAGCTTAGCTGGGACAGAGTCCTCACCCCTCCACTTT,CASSLAGTESSPLHF
TRBD1,medium-sized,TRBV11-3,TRBJ2-7,TGTGCCAGCAGCCTAACAGGGGACTACGAGCAGTACTTC,CASSLTGDYEQYF